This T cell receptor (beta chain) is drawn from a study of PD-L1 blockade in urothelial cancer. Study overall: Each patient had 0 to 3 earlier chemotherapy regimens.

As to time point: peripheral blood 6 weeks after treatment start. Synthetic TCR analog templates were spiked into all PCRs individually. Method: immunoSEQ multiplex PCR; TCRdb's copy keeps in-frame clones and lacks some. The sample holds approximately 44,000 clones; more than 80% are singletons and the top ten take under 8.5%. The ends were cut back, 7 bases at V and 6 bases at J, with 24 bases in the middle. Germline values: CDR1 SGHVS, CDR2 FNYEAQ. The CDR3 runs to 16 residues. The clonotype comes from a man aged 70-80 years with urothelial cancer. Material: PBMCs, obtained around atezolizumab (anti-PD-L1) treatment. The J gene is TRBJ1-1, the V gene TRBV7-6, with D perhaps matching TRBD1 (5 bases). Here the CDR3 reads CASTPPGLYPFAEAFF. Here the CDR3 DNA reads TGTGCCAGCACCCCCCCGGGACTCTACCCCTTTGCTGAAGCTTTCTTT.